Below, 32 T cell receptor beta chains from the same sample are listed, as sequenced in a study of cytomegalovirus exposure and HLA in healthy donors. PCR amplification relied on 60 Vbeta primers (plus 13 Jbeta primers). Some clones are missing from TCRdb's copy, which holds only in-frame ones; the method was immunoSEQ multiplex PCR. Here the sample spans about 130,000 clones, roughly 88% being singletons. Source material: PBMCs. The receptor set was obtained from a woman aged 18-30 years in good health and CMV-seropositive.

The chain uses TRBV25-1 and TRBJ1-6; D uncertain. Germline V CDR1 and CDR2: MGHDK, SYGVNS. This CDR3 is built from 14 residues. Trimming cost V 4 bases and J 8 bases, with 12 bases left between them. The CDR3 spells CASSAREGDSPLHF. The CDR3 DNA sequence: TGTGCCAGCAGTGCCCGGGAAGGTGATTCACCCCTCCACTTT.

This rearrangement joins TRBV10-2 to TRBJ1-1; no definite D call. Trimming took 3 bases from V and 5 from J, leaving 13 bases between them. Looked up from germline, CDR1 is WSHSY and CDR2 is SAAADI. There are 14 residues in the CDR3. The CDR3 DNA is TGCGCCAGCAGTGAATGGAGGGCATTAACTGAAGCTTTCTTT. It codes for CASSEWRALTEAFF.

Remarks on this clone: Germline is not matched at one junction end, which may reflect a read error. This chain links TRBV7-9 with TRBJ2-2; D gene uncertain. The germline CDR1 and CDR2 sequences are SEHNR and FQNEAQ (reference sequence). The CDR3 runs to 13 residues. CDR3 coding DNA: TGTTCCAGCAGGTTTTCCGGTGGCGGGGAGCTGTTTTTT. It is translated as CSSRFSGGGELFF.

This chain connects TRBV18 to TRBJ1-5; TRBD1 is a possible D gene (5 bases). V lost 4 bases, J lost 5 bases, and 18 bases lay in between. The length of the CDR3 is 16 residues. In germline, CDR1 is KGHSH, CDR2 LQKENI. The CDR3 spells CASSRYAGGGDQPQHF. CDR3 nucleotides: TGTGCCAGCTCACGATACGCGGGGGGAGGGGATCAGCCCCAGCATTTT. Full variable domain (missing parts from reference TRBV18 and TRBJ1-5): NAGVMQNPRHLVRRRGQEARLRCSPMKGHSHVYWYRQLPEEGLKFMVYLQKENIIDESGMPKERFSAEFPKEGPSILRIQQVVRGDSAAYFCASSRYAGGGDQPQHFGDGTRLSIL.

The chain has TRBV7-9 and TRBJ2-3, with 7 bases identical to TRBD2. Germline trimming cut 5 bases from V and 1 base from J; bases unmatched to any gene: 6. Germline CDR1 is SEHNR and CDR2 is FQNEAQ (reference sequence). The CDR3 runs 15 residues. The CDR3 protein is CASSRSGARTDTQYF. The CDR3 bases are TGTGCCAGCAGCCGGAGCGGGGCCCGCACAGATACGCAGTATTTT. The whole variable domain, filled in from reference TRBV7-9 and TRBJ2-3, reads DTGVSQNPRHKITKRGQNVTFRCDPISEHNRLYWYRQTLGQGPEFLTYFQNEAQLEKSRLLSDRFSAERPKGSFSTLEIQRTEQGDSAMYLCASSRSGARTDTQYFGPGTRLTVL.

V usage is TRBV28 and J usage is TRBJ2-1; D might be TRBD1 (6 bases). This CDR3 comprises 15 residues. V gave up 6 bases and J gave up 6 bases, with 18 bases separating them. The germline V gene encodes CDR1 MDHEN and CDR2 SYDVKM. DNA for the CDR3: TGTGCCAGCAGGCGCCTCGGGACACATATCAATGAGCAGTTCTTC. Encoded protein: CASRRLGTHINEQFF.

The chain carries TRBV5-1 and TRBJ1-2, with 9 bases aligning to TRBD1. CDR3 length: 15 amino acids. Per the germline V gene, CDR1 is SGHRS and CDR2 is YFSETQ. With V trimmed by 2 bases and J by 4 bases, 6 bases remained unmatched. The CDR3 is CASSFEGQGVYGYTF. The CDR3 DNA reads TGCGCCAGCAGCTTCGAGGGACAGGGTGTCTATGGCTACACCTTC.

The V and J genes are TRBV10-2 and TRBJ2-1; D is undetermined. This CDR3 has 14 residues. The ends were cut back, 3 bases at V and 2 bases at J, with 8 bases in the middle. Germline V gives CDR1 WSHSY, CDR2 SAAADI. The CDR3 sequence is CASSEQLTYNEQFF. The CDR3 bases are TGCGCCAGCAGTGAACAACTAACCTACAATGAGCAGTTCTTC.

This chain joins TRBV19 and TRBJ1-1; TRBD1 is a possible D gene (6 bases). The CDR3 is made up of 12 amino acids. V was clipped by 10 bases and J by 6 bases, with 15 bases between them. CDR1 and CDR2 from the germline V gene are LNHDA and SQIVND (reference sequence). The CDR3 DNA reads TGTGCCACCAGTTGGCAGGGGCCTGAAGCTTTCTTT. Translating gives CATSWQGPEAFF.

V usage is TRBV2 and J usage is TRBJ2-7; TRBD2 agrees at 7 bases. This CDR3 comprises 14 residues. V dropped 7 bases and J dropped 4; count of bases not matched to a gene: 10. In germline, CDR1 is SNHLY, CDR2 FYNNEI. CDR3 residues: CASTPRGGDYEQYF. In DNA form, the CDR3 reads TGTGCCAGCACGCCCCGCGGGGGAGATTACGAGCAGTACTTC.

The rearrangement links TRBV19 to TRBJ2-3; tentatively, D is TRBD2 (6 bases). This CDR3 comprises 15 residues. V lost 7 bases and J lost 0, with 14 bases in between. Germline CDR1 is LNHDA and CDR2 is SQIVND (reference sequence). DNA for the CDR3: TGTGCCAGTACTGCGGGGAGTACTAGCACAGATACGCAGTATTTT. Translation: CASTAGSTSTDTQYF.

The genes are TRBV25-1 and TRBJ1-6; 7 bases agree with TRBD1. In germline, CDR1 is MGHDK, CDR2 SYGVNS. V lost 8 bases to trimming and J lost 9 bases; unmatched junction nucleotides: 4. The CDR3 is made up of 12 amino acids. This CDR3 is CASGTGVSPLHF. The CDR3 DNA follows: TGTGCCAGCGGAACAGGGGTTTCACCCCTCCACTTT.

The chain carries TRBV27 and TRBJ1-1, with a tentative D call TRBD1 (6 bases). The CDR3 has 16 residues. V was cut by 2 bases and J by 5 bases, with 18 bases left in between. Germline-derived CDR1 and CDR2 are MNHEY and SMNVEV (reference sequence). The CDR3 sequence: CASSLGAGARKTEAFF. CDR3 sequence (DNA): TGTGCCAGCAGTTTAGGGGCAGGGGCTAGGAAAACTGAAGCTTTCTTT.

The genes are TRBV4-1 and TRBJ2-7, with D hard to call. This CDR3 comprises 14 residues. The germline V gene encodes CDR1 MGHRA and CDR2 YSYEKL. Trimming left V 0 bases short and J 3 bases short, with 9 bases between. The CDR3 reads CASSQDLAVYEQYF. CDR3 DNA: TGCGCCAGCAGCCAAGATTTGGCGGTCTACGAGCAGTACTTC.

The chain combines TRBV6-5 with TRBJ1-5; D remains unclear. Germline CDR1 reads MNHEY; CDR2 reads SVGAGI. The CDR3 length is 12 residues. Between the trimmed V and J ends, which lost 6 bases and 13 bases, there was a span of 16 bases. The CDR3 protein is CASRPGKGLQHF. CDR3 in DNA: TGTGCCAGCAGACCCGGGAAGGGCCTTCAGCATTTT.

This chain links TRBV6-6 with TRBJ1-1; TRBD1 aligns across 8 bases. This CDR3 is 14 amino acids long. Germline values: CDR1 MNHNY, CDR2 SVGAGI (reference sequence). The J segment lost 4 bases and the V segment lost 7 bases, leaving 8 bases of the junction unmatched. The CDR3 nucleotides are TGTGCCAGCACCCCGACAGGGGTGGGCACTGAAGCTTTCTTT. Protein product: CASTPTGVGTEAFF.

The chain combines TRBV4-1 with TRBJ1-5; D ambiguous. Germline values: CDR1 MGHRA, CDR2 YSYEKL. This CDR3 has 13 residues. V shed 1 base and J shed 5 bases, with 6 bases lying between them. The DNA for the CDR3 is TGCGCCAGCAGCCAAGTTCCAGATCAGCCCCAGCATTTT. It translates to CASSQVPDQPQHF.

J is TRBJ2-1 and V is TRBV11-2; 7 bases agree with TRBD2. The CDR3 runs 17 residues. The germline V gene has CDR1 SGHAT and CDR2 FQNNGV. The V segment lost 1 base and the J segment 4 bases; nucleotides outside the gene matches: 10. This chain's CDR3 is CASSLARSSGAYNEQFF. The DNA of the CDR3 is TGTGCCAGCAGCTTAGCCCGATCTAGCGGAGCTTACAATGAGCAGTTCTTC.

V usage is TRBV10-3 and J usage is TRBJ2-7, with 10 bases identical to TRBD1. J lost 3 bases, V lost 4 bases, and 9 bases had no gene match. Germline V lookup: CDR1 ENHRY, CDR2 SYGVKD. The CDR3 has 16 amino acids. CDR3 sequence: CAISGGDRGIFYEQYF. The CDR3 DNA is TGTGCCATCAGTGGGGGGGACAGGGGTATATTCTACGAGCAGTACTTC.

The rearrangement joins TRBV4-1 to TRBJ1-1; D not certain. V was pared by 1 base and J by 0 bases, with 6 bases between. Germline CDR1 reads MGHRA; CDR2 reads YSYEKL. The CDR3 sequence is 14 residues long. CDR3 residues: CASSQAQMNTEAFF. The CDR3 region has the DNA TGCGCCAGCAGCCAAGCCCAGATGAACACTGAAGCTTTCTTT.

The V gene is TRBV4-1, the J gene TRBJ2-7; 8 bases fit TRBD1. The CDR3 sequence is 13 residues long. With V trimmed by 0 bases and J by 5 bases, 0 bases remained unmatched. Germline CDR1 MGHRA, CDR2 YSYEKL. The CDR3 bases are TGCGCCAGCAGCCAAGAGGACAGGGACGAGCAGTACTTC. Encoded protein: CASSQEDRDEQYF.

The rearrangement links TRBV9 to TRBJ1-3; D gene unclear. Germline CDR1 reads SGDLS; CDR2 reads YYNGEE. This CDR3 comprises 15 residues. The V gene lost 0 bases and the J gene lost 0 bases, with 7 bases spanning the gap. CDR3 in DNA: TGTGCCAGCAGCGTAGGGGCAGCCTCTGGAAACACCATATATTTT. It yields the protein CASSVGAASGNTIYF.

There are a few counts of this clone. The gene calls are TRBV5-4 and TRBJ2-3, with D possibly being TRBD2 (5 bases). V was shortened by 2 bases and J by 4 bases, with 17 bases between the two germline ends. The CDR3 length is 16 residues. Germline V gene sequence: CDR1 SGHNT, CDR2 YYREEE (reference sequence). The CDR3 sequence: CASSFEIKRGSDTQYF. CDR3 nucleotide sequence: TGTGCCAGCAGCTTCGAAATAAAACGGGGTTCAGATACGCAGTATTTT.

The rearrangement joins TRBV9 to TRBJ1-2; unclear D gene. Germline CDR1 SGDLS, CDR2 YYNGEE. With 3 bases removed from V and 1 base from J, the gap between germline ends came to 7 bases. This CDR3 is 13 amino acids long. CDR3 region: CASSGAVNYGYTF. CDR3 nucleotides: TGTGCCAGCAGCGGAGCCGTTAACTATGGCTACACCTTC.

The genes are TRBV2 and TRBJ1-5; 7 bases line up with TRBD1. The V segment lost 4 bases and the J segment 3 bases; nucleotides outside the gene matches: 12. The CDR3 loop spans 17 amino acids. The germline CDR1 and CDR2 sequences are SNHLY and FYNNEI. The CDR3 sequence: CASSGNRGTLFNQPQHF. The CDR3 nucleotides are TGTGCCAGCAGTGGAAACAGGGGAACCTTATTCAATCAGCCCCAGCATTTT.

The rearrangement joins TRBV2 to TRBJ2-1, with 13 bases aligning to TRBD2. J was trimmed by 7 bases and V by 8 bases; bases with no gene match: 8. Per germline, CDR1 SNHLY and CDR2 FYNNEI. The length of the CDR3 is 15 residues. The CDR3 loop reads CASCPTSGGRNEQFF. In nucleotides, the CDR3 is TGTGCCAGCTGTCCGACTAGCGGGGGGCGGAATGAGCAGTTCTTC. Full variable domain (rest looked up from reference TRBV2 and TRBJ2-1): EPEVTQTPSHQVTQMGQEVILRCVPISNHLYFYWYRQILGQKVEFLVSFYNNEISEKSEIFDDQFSVERPDGSNFTLKIRSTKLEDSAMYFCASCPTSGGRNEQFFGPGTRLTVL.

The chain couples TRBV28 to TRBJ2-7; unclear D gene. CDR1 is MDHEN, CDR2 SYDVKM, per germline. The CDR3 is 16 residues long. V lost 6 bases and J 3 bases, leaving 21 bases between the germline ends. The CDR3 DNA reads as TGTGCCAGCAGCCCTTTAGTCTTTTCGCTCCTCTACGAGCAGTACTTC. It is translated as CASSPLVFSLLYEQYF.

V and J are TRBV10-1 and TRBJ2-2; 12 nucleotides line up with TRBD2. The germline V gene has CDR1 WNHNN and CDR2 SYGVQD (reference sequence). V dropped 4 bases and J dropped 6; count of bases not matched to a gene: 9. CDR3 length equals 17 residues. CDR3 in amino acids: CASSGLAGGPEAGELFF. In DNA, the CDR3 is TGCGCCAGCAGTGGTCTAGCGGGGGGGCCCGAGGCCGGGGAGCTGTTTTTT.

CDR3 DNA sequence: TGTGCCAGCAGCCCACGGGGGGTGGAGGCCTACGAGCAGTACTTC. The encoded protein is CASSPRGVEAYEQYF. The chain combines TRBV7-9 with TRBJ2-7, with TRBD2 matching 7 bases. This CDR3 has 15 residues. Germline values: CDR1 SEHNR, CDR2 FQNEAQ (reference sequence). J was trimmed by 2 bases and V by 5 bases; bases with no gene match: 9.

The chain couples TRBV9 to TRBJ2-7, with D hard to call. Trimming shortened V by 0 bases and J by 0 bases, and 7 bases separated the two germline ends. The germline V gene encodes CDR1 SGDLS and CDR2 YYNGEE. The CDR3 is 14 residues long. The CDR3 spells CASSVASLSYEQYF. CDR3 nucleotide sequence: TGTGCCAGCAGCGTAGCGAGCCTCTCCTACGAGCAGTACTTC.

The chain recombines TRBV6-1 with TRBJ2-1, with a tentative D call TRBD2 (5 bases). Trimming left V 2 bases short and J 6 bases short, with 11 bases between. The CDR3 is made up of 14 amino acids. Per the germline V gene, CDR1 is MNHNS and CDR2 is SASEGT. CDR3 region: CASSEWRGSNEQFF. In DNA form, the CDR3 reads TGTGCCAGCAGTGAATGGAGAGGGAGCAATGAGCAGTTCTTC.

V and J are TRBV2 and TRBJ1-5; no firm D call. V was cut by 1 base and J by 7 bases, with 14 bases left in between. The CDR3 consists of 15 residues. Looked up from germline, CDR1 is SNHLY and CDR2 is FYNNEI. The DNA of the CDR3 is TGTGCCAGCAGTGAAGGGGCTGTAACCTCACAGCCCCAGCATTTT. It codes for CASSEGAVTSQPQHF. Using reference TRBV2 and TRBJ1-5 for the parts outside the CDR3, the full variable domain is EPEVTQTPSHQVTQMGQEVILRCVPISNHLYFYWYRQILGQKVEFLVSFYNNEISEKSEIFDDQFSVERPDGSNFTLKIRSTKLEDSAMYFCASSEGAVTSQPQHFGDGTRLSIL.